This T cell receptor beta chain was sequenced in a study of Ad26.COV2.S vaccination and SARS-CoV-2 variants. As for the study in general: Intramuscularly, Ad26.COV2.S was given either once or twice, 56 days apart.

Worth noting for this clone: Its target is unknown.

General study results and limits: Vaccine recipients and placebo recipients showed similar non-spike TCR breadth.

Treatment meaning: some 20 received Ad26.COV2.S at low or high dose, single or two shots; 5 received placebo; per-sample allocation not given. Sampling took place 63 days after the first vaccine or placebo injection. It was Wuhan-strain SARS-CoV-2 spike that the Ad26 vaccine vector expressed. Sequenced by immunoSEQ multiplex PCR; TCRdb stores in-frame clones only, minus some. The sample includes roughly 680,000 clones, around 89% of them seen just once. Per the germline V gene, CDR1 is SGHRS and CDR2 is YFSETQ. Trimming took off 4 bases at V and 0 bases at J, with 11 bases between the two ends. The CDR3 sequence is 14 residues long.

The receptor comes from a person between 18 and 59 years old who received the Ad26.COV2.S COVID-19 vaccine or a placebo. This material consisted of peripheral blood, taken in a trial of Ad26.COV2.S vaccine versus placebo. This chain joins TRBV5-1 and TRBJ2-7; D unclear. For the CDR3, the DNA is TGCGCCAGCAGCGCGAGTGTTAGCTCCTACGAGCAGTACTTC. This encodes CASSASVSSYEQYF.